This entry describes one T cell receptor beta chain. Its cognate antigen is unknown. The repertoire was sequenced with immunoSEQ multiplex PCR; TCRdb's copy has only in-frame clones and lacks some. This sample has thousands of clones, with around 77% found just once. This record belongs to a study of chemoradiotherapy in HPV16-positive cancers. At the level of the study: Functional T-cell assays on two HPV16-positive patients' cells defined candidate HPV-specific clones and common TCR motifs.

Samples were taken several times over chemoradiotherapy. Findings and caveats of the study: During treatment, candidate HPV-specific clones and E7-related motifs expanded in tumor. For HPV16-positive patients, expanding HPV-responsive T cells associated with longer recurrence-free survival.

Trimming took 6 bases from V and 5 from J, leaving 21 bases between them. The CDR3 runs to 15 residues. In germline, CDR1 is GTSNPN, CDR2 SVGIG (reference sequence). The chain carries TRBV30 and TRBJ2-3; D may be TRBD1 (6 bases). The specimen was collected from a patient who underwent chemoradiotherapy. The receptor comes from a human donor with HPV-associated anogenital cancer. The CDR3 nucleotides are TGTGCCTGTAACTGGGGCAGGGGAACGGAAGATACGCAGTATTTT. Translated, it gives CACNWGRGTEDTQYF.